This entry lists 24 T cell receptor beta chains sequenced from one sample in a study of blood T cell repertoires in COVID-19. Data came from immunoSEQ multiplex PCR; TCRdb stores just in-frame clones and leaves some out. The data contain over 300,000 clones, around nine tenths of them singletons. Sequencing was performed on PBMCs or T cells enriched from blood (not recorded which). These receptors all stem from a woman in her forties who had recovered from COVID-19.

V usage is TRBV4-3 and J usage is TRBJ2-7, with 8 bases that match TRBD1. Germline V lookup: CDR1 LGHNA, CDR2 YSLEER. This CDR3 is 15 amino acids long. J was trimmed by 2 bases and V by 2 bases; bases with no gene match: 5. Here the CDR3 DNA reads TGCGCCAGCAGCCAACGGACAGGGCCCGCCTACGAGCAGTACTTC. This codes for CASSQRTGPAYEQYF.

This chain joins TRBV4-2 and TRBJ2-7, with TRBD2 identical over 9 bases. J lost 2 bases, V lost 2 bases, and 7 bases had no gene match. The length of the CDR3 is 16 residues. In germline, CDR1 is LGHNA, CDR2 YNFKEQ. DNA for the CDR3: TGTGCCAGCAGCCAACCGACTAGCGGTCCTACCTACGAGCAGTACTTC. Its translation is CASSQPTSGPTYEQYF.

This chain uses TRBV19 with TRBJ1-2; TRBD1 matches 11 bases. Germline V gene data show CDR1 as LNHDA and CDR2 as SQIVND (reference sequence). The V segment lost 1 base and the J segment 3 bases; nucleotides outside the gene matches: 7. The CDR3 is 17 residues long. CDR3 residues: CASSIGTGGADDYGYTF. DNA for the CDR3: TGTGCCAGTAGTATAGGGACAGGGGGCGCCGACGACTATGGCTACACCTTC.

The chain joins TRBV5-1 to TRBJ2-1; 13 nucleotides agree with TRBD2. Germline-derived CDR1 and CDR2 are SGHRS and YFSETQ. The length of the CDR3 is 16 residues. The ends lost 4 bases at V and 9 bases at J; junction bases unmatched: 10. The CDR3 spells CASSPPGTSGMSEQFF. The CDR3 region has the DNA TGCGCCAGCAGCCCCCCCGGGACTAGCGGGATGAGTGAGCAGTTCTTC. Complete variable domain (other parts from reference TRBV5-1 and TRBJ2-1): KAGVTQTPRYLIKTRGQQVTLSCSPISGHRSVSWYQQTPGQGLQFLFEYFSETQRNKGNFPGRFSGRQFSNSRSEMNVSTLELGDSALYLCASSPPGTSGMSEQFFGPGTRLTVL.

This clone appeared a few times. The CDR3 bases are TGTGCCAGCAGCTCGACAACTAGCACATCCTACAATGAGCAGTTCTTC. This codes for CASSSTTSTSYNEQFF. The rearrangement joins TRBV7-9 to TRBJ2-1; perhaps TRBD2 as D (6 bases). Germline V CDR1 and CDR2: SEHNR, FQNEAQ (reference sequence). Trimming removed 4 bases from V and 1 base from J, with 14 bases in between. This CDR3 comprises 16 residues.

This chain joins TRBV5-8 and TRBJ1-1; D remains ambiguous. From germline, CDR1 is SGHTS and CDR2 YDEGEE. V dropped 4 bases and J dropped 6 bases, with 19 bases sitting between them. CDR3 length: 15 residues. CDR3 region: CASSQRWAMGAEAFF. The CDR3 DNA sequence: TGTGCCAGCAGCCAACGCTGGGCGATGGGCGCTGAAGCTTTCTTT.

This clone was detected only once. This chain links TRBV5-1 with TRBJ2-7, with D perhaps TRBD2 (6 bases). Per the germline V gene, CDR1 is SGHRS and CDR2 is YFSETQ. The CDR3 is made up of 14 amino acids. V lost 0 bases to trimming and J lost 6 bases, with 13 bases between them. CDR3 amino acids: CASSLDGTESEQYF. CDR3 DNA sequence: TGCGCCAGCAGCTTGGACGGGACTGAGTCCGAGCAGTACTTC.

The chain carries TRBV7-2 and TRBJ2-7; the match to TRBD2 covers 7 bases. This CDR3 is 15 amino acids long. Losses at the gene ends were 3 bases for V and 7 bases for J; bases not matched to a gene: 12. Germline V CDR1 and CDR2: SGHTA, FQGNSA. CDR3 residues: CASSLSGTYGIEQYF. The CDR3 DNA reads TGTGCCAGCAGCTTGAGCGGGACTTACGGAATTGAGCAGTACTTC. Combining the CDR3 with reference TRBV7-2 and TRBJ2-7 gives the whole variable domain GAGVSQSPSNKVTEKGKDVELRCDPISGHTALYWYRQSLGQGLEFLIYFQGNSAPDKSGLPSDRFSAERTGGSVSTLTIQRTQQEDSAVYLCASSLSGTYGIEQYFGPGTRLTVT.

This clone showed up just once. The rearrangement links TRBV6-5 to TRBJ2-7, with TRBD2 identical over 7 bases. CDR3 size: 14 residues. Germline trimming cut 7 bases from V and 2 bases from J; bases unmatched to any gene: 8. Looked up from germline, CDR1 is MNHEY and CDR2 is SVGAGI. CDR3 DNA: TGTGCCAGCACCATGGGGGGGGGTACCTACGAGCAGTACTTC. Translation: CASTMGGGTYEQYF.

This clone was seen only once. V gene TRBV7-3 combines with J gene TRBJ2-5, with 7 bases aligning to TRBD2. Germline assignment: CDR1 SGHTA and CDR2 FQGTGA. Trimming cost V 1 base and J 5 bases; bases outside gene matches: 7. CDR3 size: 15 residues. The CDR3 spells CASSLIAGREETQYF. CDR3 DNA: TGTGCCAGCAGCTTAATAGCGGGCCGGGAGGAGACCCAGTACTTC.

This clone is a singleton in its sample. This sequence joins TRBV13 and TRBJ2-6; perhaps TRBD1 as D (5 bases). Germline V gives CDR1 PRHDT, CDR2 FYEKMQ (reference sequence). This CDR3 spans 15 amino acids. V gave up 2 bases and J gave up 2 bases, with 7 bases separating them. The CDR3 nucleotides read TGTGCCAGCAGCTTACAGGGAACTGGGGCCAACGTCCTGACTTTC. It translates to CASSLQGTGANVLTF.

This sequence joins TRBV4-1 and TRBJ1-4; 9 positions match TRBD1. The CDR3 has 16 residues. The germline V gene encodes CDR1 MGHRA and CDR2 YSYEKL. With 3 bases clipped from V and 5 bases from J, the junction kept 7 bases outside the gene matches. CDR3 DNA: TGCGCCAGCAGCCAGCAAACAGGGGGCCCAAATGAAAAACTGTTTTTT. This sequence encodes CASSQQTGGPNEKLFF.

This chain links TRBV7-2 with TRBJ2-1; 7 nucleotides line up with TRBD2. CDR1 is SGHTA, CDR2 FQGNSA, per germline. V shed 5 bases, J shed 5 bases, and the junction held 6 bases outside the gene matches. The CDR3 is made up of 14 amino acids. This CDR3 reads CASSPSSGNNEQFF. The CDR3 DNA reads TGTGCCAGCAGCCCGTCTAGCGGTAACAATGAGCAGTTCTTC.

The chain is built from TRBV11-2 and TRBJ2-7, with 8 bases matching TRBD2. The CDR3 is made up of 12 amino acids. V lost 3 bases and J lost 5; bases outside the gene matches: 0. The germline gives CDR1 SGHAT, CDR2 FQNNGV. The CDR3 protein is CASSFGGDEQYF. The CDR3 nucleotides are TGTGCCAGCAGCTTCGGGGGGGACGAGCAGTACTTC. Filled out from reference TRBV11-2 and TRBJ2-7, the complete variable domain reads EAGVAQSPRYKIIEKRQSVAFWCNPISGHATLYWYQQILGQGPKLLIQFQNNGVVDDSQLPKDRFSAERLKGVDSTLKIQPAKLEDSAVYLCASSFGGDEQYFGPGTRLTVT.

This sequence joins TRBV23-1 and TRBJ1-6; TRBD1 is a possible D gene (6 bases). TRBV23-1 is an ORF for which the function is uncertain. This CDR3 region has 14 residues. V lost 2 bases and J lost 6, with 8 bases in between. The CDR3: CASSQRGANSPLHF. The CDR3 coding sequence is TGCGCCAGCAGTCAACGGGGGGCTAATTCACCCCTCCACTTT.

The genes are TRBV20-1 and TRBJ1-4, with no clear D. Germline CDR1 reads DFQATT; CDR2 reads SNEGSKA (reference sequence). The CDR3 extends over 15 amino acids. The germline V and J ends were trimmed by 3 bases and 0 bases, with 11 bases remaining between them. CDR3 nucleotides: TGCAGTGCTAGTTCGGGGATACCAACTAATGAAAAACTGTTTTTT. Translated, it gives CSASSGIPTNEKLFF.

CDR3 bases: TGTGCCTGGACCCCGACACTCTCTGGAAACACCATATATTTT. Protein product: CAWTPTLSGNTIYF. V and J are TRBV30 and TRBJ1-3; no clear D gene. The V gene lost 4 bases and the J gene lost 0 bases, with 10 bases spanning the gap. Germline values: CDR1 GTSNPN, CDR2 SVGIG (reference sequence). This CDR3 comprises 14 residues. The entire variable domain, with the rest obtained from reference TRBV30 and TRBJ1-3, is as follows: SQTIHQWPATLVQPVGSPLSLECTVEGTSNPNLYWYRQAAGRGLQLLFYSVGIGQISSEVPQNLSASRPQDRQFILSSKKLLLSDSGFYLCAWTPTLSGNTIYFGEGSWLTVV.

The chain is built from TRBV7-8 and TRBJ1-1, with a possible D match to TRBD1 (5 bases). This CDR3 comprises 16 residues. Trimming pared 0 bases from V and 2 bases from J, leaving 13 bases between. Germline assignment: CDR1 SGHVS and CDR2 FQNEAQ. The CDR3 coding sequence is TGTGCCAGCAGCTTAGCATCCACGCAGGGAAACACTGAAGCTTTCTTT. As protein: CASSLASTQGNTEAFF.

The chain carries TRBV6-5 and TRBJ1-2, with 8 nucleotides matching TRBD1. The CDR3 is made up of 16 amino acids. The V gene's germline CDR1 is MNHEY and CDR2 SVGAGI. The junction had 4 bases not matched to a gene; V was cut back by 0 bases and J by 1 base. In DNA form, the CDR3 reads TGTGCCAGCAGTTACTCAGGACAGGGCCATAACTATGGCTACACCTTC. This encodes CASSYSGQGHNYGYTF.

This chain links TRBV7-9 with TRBJ2-3; tentative D call: TRBD1 (6 bases). The germline CDR1 and CDR2 sequences are SEHNR and FQNEAQ (reference sequence). The CDR3 length is 15 residues. V lost 5 bases and J lost 0, with 12 bases in between. The CDR3 protein is CASSRRQASTDTQYF. The CDR3 region has the DNA TGTGCCAGCAGCCGCCGACAGGCTAGCACAGATACGCAGTATTTT.

This chain links TRBV4-3 with TRBJ1-6; TRBD1 might be the D (6 bases). The germline gives CDR1 LGHNA, CDR2 YSLEER. The CDR3 contains 18 residues. The V end was cut by 0 bases, the J end by 9 bases, with 21 bases between. CDR3 sequence: CASSQDRNTGGLSSPLHF. Here the CDR3 DNA reads TGCGCCAGCAGCCAAGATCGGAACACGGGGGGCTTGTCTTCACCCCTCCACTTT.

This rearrangement joins TRBV9 to TRBJ1-2, with no clear D. CDR3 size: 14 residues. Trimming left V 1 base short and J 8 bases short, with 15 bases between. The germline V gene encodes CDR1 SGDLS and CDR2 YYNGEE. For the CDR3, the DNA is TGTGCCAGCAGCGTAACCGCGGGCGCGGGGGGCTACACCTTC. Protein sequence: CASSVTAGAGGYTF.

The chain uses TRBV7-2 and TRBJ2-5; TRBD1 aligns across 7 bases. CDR3 length: 14 residues. Unmatched junction bases numbered 7, after V lost 7 bases and J lost 2 bases. Germline V gene data show CDR1 as SGHTA and CDR2 as FQGNSA. The CDR3 DNA sequence: TGTGCCAGCACCTCCGACAGGGTACAAGAGACCCAGTACTTC. Translated: CASTSDRVQETQYF.

This sequence joins TRBV7-2 and TRBJ1-3; 7 nucleotides line up with TRBD1. The germline gives CDR1 SGHTA, CDR2 FQGNSA. V trimming: 3 bases; J trimming: 0 bases; junction bases outside the gene matches: 2. There are 15 residues in the CDR3. The CDR3 DNA sequence: TGTGCCAGCAGCTTCCGGACAGGCTCTGGAAACACCATATATTTT. Protein sequence: CASSFRTGSGNTIYF.